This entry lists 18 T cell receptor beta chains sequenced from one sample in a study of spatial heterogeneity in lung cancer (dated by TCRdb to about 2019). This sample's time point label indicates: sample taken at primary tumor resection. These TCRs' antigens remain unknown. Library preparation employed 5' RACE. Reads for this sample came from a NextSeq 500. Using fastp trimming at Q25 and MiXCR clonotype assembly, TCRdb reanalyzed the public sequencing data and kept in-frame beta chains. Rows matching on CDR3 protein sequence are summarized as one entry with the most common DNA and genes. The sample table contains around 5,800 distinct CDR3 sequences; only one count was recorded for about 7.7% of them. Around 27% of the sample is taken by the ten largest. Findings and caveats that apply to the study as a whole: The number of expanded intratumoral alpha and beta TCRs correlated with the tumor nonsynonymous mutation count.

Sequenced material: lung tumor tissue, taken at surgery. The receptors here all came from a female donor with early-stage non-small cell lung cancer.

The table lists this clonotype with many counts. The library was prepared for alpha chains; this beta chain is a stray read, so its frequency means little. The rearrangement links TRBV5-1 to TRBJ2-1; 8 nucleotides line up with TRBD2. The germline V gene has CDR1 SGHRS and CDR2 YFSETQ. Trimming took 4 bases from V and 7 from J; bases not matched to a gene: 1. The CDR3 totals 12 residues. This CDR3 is CASSPSGNEQFF. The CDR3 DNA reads TGCGCCAGCAGCCCTAGCGGGAATGAGCAGTTCTTC.

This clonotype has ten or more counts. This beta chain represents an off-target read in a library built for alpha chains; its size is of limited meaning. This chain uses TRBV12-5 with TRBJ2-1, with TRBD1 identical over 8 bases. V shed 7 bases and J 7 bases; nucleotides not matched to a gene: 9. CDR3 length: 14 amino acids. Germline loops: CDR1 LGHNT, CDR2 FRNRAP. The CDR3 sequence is CASDRTGLQNEQFF. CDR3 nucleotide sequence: TGTGCTAGTGACCGGACAGGGTTACAAAATGAGCAGTTCTTC.

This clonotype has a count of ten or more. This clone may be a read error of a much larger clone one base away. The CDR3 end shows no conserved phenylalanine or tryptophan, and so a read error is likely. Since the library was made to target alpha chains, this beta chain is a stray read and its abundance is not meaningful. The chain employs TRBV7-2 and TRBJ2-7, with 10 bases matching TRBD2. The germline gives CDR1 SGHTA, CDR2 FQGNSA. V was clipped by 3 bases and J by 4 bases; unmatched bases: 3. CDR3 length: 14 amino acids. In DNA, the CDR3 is TGTGCCAGCAGCTTGAGCGGGGGGGTATACGAGCAGTACTTA. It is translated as CASSLSGGVYEQYL.

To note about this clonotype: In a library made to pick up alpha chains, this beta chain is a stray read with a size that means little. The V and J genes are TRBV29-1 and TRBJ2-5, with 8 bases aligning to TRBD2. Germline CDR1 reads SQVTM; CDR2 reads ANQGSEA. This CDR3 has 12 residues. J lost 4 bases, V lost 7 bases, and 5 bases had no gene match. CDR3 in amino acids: CSAGTSGETQYF. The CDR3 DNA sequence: TGCAGCGCAGGGACTAGTGGAGAGACCCAGTACTTC.

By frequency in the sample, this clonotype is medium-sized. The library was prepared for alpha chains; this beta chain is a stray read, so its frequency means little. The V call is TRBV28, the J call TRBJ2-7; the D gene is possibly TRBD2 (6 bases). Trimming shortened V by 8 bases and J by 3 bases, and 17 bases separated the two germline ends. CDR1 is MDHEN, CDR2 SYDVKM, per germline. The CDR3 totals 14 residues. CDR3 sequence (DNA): TGTGCCAGCTCGGGAGCTAGCTCAAACTACGAGCAGTACTTC. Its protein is CASSGASSNYEQYF.

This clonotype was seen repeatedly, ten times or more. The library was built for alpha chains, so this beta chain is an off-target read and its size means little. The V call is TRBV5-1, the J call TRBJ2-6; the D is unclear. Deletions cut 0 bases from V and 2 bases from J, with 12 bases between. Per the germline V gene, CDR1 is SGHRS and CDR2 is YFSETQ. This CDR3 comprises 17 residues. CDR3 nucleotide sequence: TGCGCCAGCAGCTTGGAGATAGGGCTGGCTGGGGCCAACGTCCTGACTTTC. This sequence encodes CASSLEIGLAGANVLTF. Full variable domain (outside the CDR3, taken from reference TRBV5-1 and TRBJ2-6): KAGVTQTPRYLIKTRGQQVTLSCSPISGHRSVSWYQQTPGQGLQFLFEYFSETQRNKGNFPGRFSGRQFSNSRSEMNVSTLELGDSALYLCASSLEIGLAGANVLTFGAGSRLTVL.

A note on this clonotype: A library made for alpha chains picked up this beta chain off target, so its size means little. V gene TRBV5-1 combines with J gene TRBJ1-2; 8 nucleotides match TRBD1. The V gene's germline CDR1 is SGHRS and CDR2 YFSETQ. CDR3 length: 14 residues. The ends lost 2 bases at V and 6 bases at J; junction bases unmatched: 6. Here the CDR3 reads CASSFGATGDGYTF. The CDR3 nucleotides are TGCGCCAGCAGCTTCGGGGCGACAGGGGATGGCTACACCTTC.

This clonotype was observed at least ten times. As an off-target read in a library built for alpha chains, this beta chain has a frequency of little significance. In DNA form, the CDR3 reads TGTGCCTTAGCCGATCGGGGAAAAGACACCGGGGAGCTGTTTTTT. It is translated as CALADRGKDTGELFF. The V call is TRBV7-9, the J call TRBJ2-2; D is perhaps TRBD2 (5 bases). The CDR3 contains 15 residues. Trimming took off 11 bases at V and 3 bases at J, with 19 bases between the two ends. The germline V gene encodes CDR1 SEHNR and CDR2 FQNEAQ (reference sequence).

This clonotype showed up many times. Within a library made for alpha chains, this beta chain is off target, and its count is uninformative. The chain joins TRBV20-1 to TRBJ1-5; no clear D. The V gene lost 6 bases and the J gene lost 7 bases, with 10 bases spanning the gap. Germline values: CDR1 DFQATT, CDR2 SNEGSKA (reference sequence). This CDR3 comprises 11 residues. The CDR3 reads CSAPLGQPQHF. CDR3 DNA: TGCAGTGCCCCCCTGGGCCAGCCCCAGCATTTT.

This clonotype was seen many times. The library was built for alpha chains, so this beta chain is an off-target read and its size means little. The CDR3 protein is CSARDRRENFVGADTQYF. DNA of the CDR3: TGCAGTGCTAGGGACCGGCGGGAGAATTTCGTGGGGGCAGATACGCAGTATTTT. The rearrangement uses TRBV20-1 and TRBJ2-3; 7 positions agree with TRBD2. The CDR3 is 18 residues long. Germline-derived CDR1 and CDR2 are DFQATT and SNEGSKA (reference sequence). V trimming: 3 bases; J trimming: 4 bases; junction bases outside the gene matches: 19.

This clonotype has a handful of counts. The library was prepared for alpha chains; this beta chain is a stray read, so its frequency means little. CDR3 DNA sequence: TGTGCCAGCAGCCTAGAACAGGGGTTAAGCGGTGGCTACACCTTC. It specifies CASSLEQGLSGGYTF. This chain uses TRBV6-5 with TRBJ1-2; TRBD1 matches 7 bases. Germline V gene data show CDR1 as MNHEY and CDR2 as SVGAGI. The J segment lost 7 bases and the V segment lost 6 bases, leaving 14 bases of the junction unmatched. The CDR3 consists of 15 residues.

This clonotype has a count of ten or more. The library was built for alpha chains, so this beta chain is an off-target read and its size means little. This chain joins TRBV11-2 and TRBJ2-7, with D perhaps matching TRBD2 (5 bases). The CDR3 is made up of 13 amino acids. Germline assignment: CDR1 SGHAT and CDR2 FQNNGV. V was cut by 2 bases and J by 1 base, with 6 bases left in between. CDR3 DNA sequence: TGTGCCAGCAGCTTAAGCGGTTCCTACGAGCAGTACTTC. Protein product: CASSLSGSYEQYF. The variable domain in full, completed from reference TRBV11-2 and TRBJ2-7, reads EAGVAQSPRYKIIEKRQSVAFWCNPISGHATLYWYQQILGQGPKLLIQFQNNGVVDDSQLPKDRFSAERLKGVDSTLKIQPAKLEDSAVYLCASSLSGSYEQYFGPGTRLTVT.

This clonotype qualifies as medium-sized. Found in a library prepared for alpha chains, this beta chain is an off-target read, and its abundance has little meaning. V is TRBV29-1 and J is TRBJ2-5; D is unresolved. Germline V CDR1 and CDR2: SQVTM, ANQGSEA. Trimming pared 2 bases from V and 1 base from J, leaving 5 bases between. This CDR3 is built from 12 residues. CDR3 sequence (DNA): TGCAGCGTTGAACTAAGCCAAGAGACCCAGTACTTC. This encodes CSVELSQETQYF.

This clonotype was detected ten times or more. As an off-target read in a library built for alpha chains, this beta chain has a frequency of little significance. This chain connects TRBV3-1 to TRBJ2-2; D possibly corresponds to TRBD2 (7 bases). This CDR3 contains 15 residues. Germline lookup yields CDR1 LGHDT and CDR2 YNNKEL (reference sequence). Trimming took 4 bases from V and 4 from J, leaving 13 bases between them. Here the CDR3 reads CASSLGGARTGELFF. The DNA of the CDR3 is TGTGCCAGCAGCCTAGGGGGGGCCCGCACCGGGGAGCTGTTTTTT.

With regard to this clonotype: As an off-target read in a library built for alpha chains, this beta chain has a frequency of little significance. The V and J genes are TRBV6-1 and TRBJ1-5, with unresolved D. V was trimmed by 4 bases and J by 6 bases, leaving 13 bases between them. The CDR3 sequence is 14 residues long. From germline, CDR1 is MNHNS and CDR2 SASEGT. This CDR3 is CASSGRGSAQPQHF. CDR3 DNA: TGTGCCAGCAGTGGTCGCGGAAGCGCTCAGCCCCAGCATTTT.

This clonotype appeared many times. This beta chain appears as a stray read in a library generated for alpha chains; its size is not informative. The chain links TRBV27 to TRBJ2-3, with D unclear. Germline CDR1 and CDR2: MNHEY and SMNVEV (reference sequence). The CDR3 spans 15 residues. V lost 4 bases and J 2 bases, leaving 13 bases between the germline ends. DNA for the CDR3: TGTGCCAGCAGTTCTGCCAGTTTCCTCACAGATACGCAGTATTTT. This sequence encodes CASSSASFLTDTQYF.

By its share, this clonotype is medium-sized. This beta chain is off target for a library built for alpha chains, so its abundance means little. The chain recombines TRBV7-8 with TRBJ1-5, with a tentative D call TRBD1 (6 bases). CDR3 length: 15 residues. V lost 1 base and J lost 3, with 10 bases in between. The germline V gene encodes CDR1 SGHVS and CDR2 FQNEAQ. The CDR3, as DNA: TGTGCCAGCAGCTTAGGGAGGGGGATCAATCAGCCCCAGCATTTT. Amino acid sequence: CASSLGRGINQPQHF. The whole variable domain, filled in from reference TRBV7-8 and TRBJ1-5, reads GAGVSQSPRYKVAKRGQDVALRCDPISGHVSLFWYQQALGQGPEFLTYFQNEAQLDKSGLPSDRFFAERPEGSVSTLKIQRTQQEDSAVYLCASSLGRGINQPQHFGDGTRLSIL.

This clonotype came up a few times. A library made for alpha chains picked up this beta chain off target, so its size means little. CDR3 amino acids: CSARTSGETQYF. The DNA for the CDR3 is TGCAGCGCAAGGACTAGTGGAGAGACCCAGTACTTC. V is TRBV29-1 and J is TRBJ2-5; 7 bases fit TRBD2. The junction had 6 bases not matched to a gene; V was cut back by 7 bases and J by 4 bases. Germline CDR1 SQVTM, CDR2 ANQGSEA. The CDR3 contains 12 residues.